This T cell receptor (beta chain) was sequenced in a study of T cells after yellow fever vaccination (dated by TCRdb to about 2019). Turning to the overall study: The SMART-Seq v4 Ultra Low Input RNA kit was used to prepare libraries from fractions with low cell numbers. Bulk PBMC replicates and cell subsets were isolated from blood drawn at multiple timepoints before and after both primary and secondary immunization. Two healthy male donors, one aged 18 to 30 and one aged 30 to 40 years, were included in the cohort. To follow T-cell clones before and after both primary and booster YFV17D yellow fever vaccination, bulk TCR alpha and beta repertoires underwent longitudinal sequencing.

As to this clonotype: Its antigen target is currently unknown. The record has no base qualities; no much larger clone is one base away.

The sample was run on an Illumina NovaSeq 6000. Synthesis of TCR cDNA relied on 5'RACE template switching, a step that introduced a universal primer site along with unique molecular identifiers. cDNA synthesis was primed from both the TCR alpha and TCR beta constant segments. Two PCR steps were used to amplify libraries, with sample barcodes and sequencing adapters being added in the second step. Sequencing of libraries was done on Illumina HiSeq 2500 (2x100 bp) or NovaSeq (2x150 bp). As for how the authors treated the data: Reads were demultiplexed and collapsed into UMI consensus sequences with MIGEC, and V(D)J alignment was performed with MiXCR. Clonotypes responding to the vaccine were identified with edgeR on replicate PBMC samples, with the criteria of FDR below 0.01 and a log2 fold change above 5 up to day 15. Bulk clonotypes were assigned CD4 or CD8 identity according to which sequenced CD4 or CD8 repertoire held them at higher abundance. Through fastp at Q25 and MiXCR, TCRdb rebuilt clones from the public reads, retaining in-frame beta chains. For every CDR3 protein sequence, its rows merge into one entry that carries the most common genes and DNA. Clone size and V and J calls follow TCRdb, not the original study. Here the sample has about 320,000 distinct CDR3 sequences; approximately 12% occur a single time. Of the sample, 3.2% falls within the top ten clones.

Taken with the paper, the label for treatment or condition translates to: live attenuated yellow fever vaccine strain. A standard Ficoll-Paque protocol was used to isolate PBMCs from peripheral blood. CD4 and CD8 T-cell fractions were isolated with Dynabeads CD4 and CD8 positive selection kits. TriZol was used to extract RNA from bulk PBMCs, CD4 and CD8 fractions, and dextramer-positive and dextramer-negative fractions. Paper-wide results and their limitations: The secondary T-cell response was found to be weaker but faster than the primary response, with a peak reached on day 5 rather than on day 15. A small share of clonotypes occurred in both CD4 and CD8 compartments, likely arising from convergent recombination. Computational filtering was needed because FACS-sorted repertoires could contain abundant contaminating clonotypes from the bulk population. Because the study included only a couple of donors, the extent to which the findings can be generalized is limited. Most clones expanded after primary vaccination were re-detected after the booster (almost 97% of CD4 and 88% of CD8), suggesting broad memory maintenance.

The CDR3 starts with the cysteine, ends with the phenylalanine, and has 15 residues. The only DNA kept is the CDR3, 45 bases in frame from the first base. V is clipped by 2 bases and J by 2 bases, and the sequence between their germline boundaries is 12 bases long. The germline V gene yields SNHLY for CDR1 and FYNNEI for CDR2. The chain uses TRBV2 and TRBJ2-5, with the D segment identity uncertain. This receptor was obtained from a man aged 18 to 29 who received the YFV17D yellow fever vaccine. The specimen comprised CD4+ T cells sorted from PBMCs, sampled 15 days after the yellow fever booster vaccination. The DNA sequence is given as TGTGCCAGCAGTGAATTTATGGGTGTGCAAGAGACCCAGTACTTC. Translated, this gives CASSEFMGVQETQYF.